This record concerns one T cell receptor (beta chain) sequence. These data are taken from a study of blood T cell repertoires in COVID-19. Clones were read by immunoSEQ multiplex PCR, and TCRdb kept only the in-frame ones, dropping some. The profile covers some 250,000 clones, with around four fifths appearing a single time and just over 8.5% taken by the ten largest. The material sequenced was peripheral blood. The clonotype comes from a man aged 40-49 years with active or convalescent COVID-19.

The CDR3 DNA reads TGTGCCTGGAGTGTTGTTGAACAGGATGGCTACACCTTC. It is translated as CAWSVVEQDGYTF. V and J are TRBV30 and TRBJ1-2, with D possibly being TRBD1 (5 bases). The CDR3 is 13 amino acids. The germline CDR1 and CDR2 sequences are GTSNPN and SVGIG (reference sequence). V lost 0 bases to trimming and J lost 6 bases, with 11 bases between them.